The 27 T cell receptor beta chains in this list originate from one sample, sequenced in a study of tumor-infiltrating lymphocytes in localized non-small cell lung cancer. Here immunoSEQ multiplex PCR was the method, and the copy in TCRdb shows in-frame clones only, minus some. The sample includes roughly 7,400 clones, about three fifths of them seen just once. Input material: uninvolved lung tissue not adjacent to the tumor. The receptors were gathered from a human donor with non-small cell lung cancer.

This clone was detected a few times. The rearrangement uses TRBV2 and TRBJ2-7, with D tentatively TRBD1 or TRBD2 (5 bases each). The V end was cut by 3 bases, the J end by 2 bases, with 14 bases between. Germline CDR1 is SNHLY and CDR2 is FYNNEI. The CDR3 extends over 15 amino acids. CDR3 bases: TGTGCCAGCAGTGACGGGGCGACTATAACCTACGAGCAGTACTTC. Its protein is CASSDGATITYEQYF.

The chain joins TRBV30 to TRBJ2-2; D ambiguous. This CDR3 has 11 residues. V was cut by 4 bases and J by 9 bases, with 9 bases left in between. Germline CDR1 GTSNPN, CDR2 SVGIG (reference sequence). The CDR3 bases are TGTGCCTGGACCGAACGGAGGGAGCTGTTTTTT. Protein: CAWTERRELFF. Complete variable domain (other parts from reference TRBV30 and TRBJ2-2): SQTIHQWPATLVQPVGSPLSLECTVEGTSNPNLYWYRQAAGRGLQLLFYSVGIGQISSEVPQNLSASRPQDRQFILSSKKLLLSDSGFYLCAWTERRELFFGEGSRLTVL.

In this sample, this clone turned up a few times. CDR3 nucleotides: TGTGCCAGCAGCCCCCAGTATGTCGGGGAGCTGTTTTTT. It codes for CASSPQYVGELFF. The rearrangement uses TRBV27 and TRBJ2-2; the D is unclear. Per the germline V gene, CDR1 is MNHEY and CDR2 is SMNVEV (reference sequence). The V end was cut by 6 bases, the J end by 7 bases, with 12 bases between. The CDR3 has 13 residues.

By frequency in the sample, this clone is large (0.1 to 1%). The chain employs TRBV4-1 and TRBJ2-5; 7 bases match TRBD2. V was pared by 4 bases and J by 1 base, with 6 bases of the junction left unmatched. CDR1 MGHRA and CDR2 YSYEKL come from the germline V gene. The CDR3 loop spans 15 amino acids. In DNA, the CDR3 is TGCGCCAGCAGCCTCGGCTCGGGGGGCCAAGAGACCCAGTACTTC. It codes for CASSLGSGGQETQYF.

Only a few counts were recorded for this clone. The chain has TRBV7-9 and TRBJ1-1; tentatively, D is TRBD1 (6 bases). The CDR3 is made up of 14 amino acids. V was clipped by 10 bases and J by 7 bases, with 22 bases between them. Per germline, CDR1 SEHNR and CDR2 FQNEAQ (reference sequence). The CDR3 sequence is CAITGTGGRDEAFF. The CDR3 DNA reads as TGTGCCATTACAGGGACGGGGGGTAGGGATGAAGCTTTCTTT. The variable domain in full, completed from reference TRBV7-9 and TRBJ1-1, reads DTGVSQNPRHKITKRGQNVTFRCDPISEHNRLYWYRQTLGQGPEFLTYFQNEAQLEKSRLLSDRFSAERPKGSFSTLEIQRTEQGDSAMYLCAITGTGGRDEAFFGQGTRLTVV.

The chain employs TRBV2 and TRBJ1-3, with TRBD1 as a possible D gene (5 bases). The CDR3 length is 16 residues. Germline V CDR1 and CDR2: SNHLY, FYNNEI. Trimming removed 3 bases from V and 0 bases from J, with 12 bases in between. The CDR3 DNA follows: TGTGCCAGCAGTGACCCCGACAGACTCTCTGGAAACACCATATATTTT. Its protein product is CASSDPDRLSGNTIYF.

In this sample, this clone turned up a few times. The genes are TRBV18 and TRBJ1-1; D may be TRBD1 (5 bases). V was cut by 0 bases and J by 4 bases, with 12 bases left in between. The CDR3 is made up of 15 amino acids. The germline V gene has CDR1 KGHSH and CDR2 LQKENI. The CDR3 sequence is CASSPPTPGSTEAFF. The CDR3 DNA sequence: TGTGCCAGCTCACCACCGACTCCAGGGTCCACTGAAGCTTTCTTT.

The chain joins TRBV5-8 to TRBJ1-2; TRBD1 agrees at 9 bases. V was pared by 4 bases and J by 4 bases, with 5 bases of the junction left unmatched. Germline CDR1 reads SGHTS; CDR2 reads YDEGEE. The CDR3 runs to 14 residues. Written as DNA, the CDR3 is TGTGCCAGCAGCACAGGGGGCGAGGGCTATGGCTACACCTTC. As protein: CASSTGGEGYGYTF.

This clone has only one observation. The chain joins TRBV19 to TRBJ2-5, with D uncertain. The CDR3 loop spans 13 amino acids. V dropped 8 bases and J dropped 4 bases, with 14 bases sitting between them. Germline V CDR1 and CDR2: LNHDA, SQIVND (reference sequence). The CDR3 here is CASASGGRETQYF. As DNA, the CDR3 is TGTGCCAGTGCCTCTGGCGGACGAGAGACCCAGTACTTC.

This clone was seen once. The gene calls are TRBV30 and TRBJ1-2; 7 nucleotides match TRBD1. Losses at the gene ends were 5 bases for V and 0 bases for J; bases not matched to a gene: 3. Germline V CDR1 and CDR2: GTSNPN, SVGIG (reference sequence). The length of the CDR3 is 13 residues. CDR3 nucleotides: TGTGCCTGGGACAGGGAAACTAACTATGGCTACACCTTC. It specifies CAWDRETNYGYTF. Together with reference TRBV30 and TRBJ1-2, the CDR3 gives the full variable domain: SQTIHQWPATLVQPVGSPLSLECTVEGTSNPNLYWYRQAAGRGLQLLFYSVGIGQISSEVPQNLSASRPQDRQFILSSKKLLLSDSGFYLCAWDRETNYGYTFGSGTRLTVV.

The chain carries TRBV7-2 and TRBJ2-1; 7 bases align to TRBD2. The CDR3 sequence is 14 residues long. Germline values: CDR1 SGHTA, CDR2 FQGNSA. Trimming took 5 bases from V and 4 from J; bases not matched to a gene: 5. CDR3 coding DNA: TGTGCCAGCAGCGCCCCAGCGGGGTACAATGAGCAGTTCTTC. It is translated as CASSAPAGYNEQFF.

The chain combines TRBV30 with TRBJ2-3, with D unclear. CDR1 GTSNPN and CDR2 SVGIG come from the germline V gene (reference sequence). V lost 2 bases and J lost 4, with 10 bases in between. The CDR3 extends over 13 amino acids. CDR3: CAWSTNMADTQYF. The CDR3, as DNA: TGTGCCTGGAGTACTAATATGGCAGATACGCAGTATTTT.

The chain recombines TRBV4-1 with TRBJ1-5; no definite D call. The CDR3 has 13 residues. CDR1 is MGHRA and CDR2 is YSYEKL in the germline V gene. V lost 4 bases and J 7 bases, leaving 11 bases between the germline ends. The CDR3 loop reads CASSRQTQQPQHF. The CDR3 DNA is TGCGCCAGCAGCCGACAAACGCAACAGCCCCAGCATTTT.

The CDR3 DNA reads as TGTGCCAGCCGGGCCCTAGCCTACGAGCAGTACTTC. It translates to CASRALAYEQYF. The rearrangement joins TRBV2 to TRBJ2-7; D ambiguous. V gave up 8 bases and J gave up 2 bases, with 10 bases separating them. Germline CDR1 reads SNHLY; CDR2 reads FYNNEI. This CDR3 is built from 12 residues.

The V and J genes are TRBV4-2 and TRBJ2-7, with 11 bases lining up with TRBD2. Germline V gene sequence: CDR1 LGHNA, CDR2 YNFKEQ. Trimming cost V 6 bases and J 6 bases; bases outside gene matches: 7. This CDR3 comprises 14 residues. The CDR3 spells CASSETSGVAEQYF. The CDR3 DNA sequence: TGTGCCAGCAGTGAGACTAGCGGGGTCGCCGAGCAGTACTTC.

The sample holds a few counts of this clone. The genes are TRBV5-1 and TRBJ2-6; D unresolved. The V end lost 7 bases, the J end lost 3 bases, and 5 bases lay between the germline ends. CDR3 length: 12 residues. Germline values: CDR1 SGHRS, CDR2 YFSETQ. CDR3 protein: CASGSGANVLTF. CDR3 in DNA: TGCGCCAGCGGTAGTGGGGCCAACGTCCTGACTTTC.

This clone was counted only a few times. The chain joins TRBV6-5 to TRBJ1-1; D possibly corresponds to TRBD1 (6 bases). CDR3 length: 13 residues. V lost 7 bases and J 0 bases, leaving 9 bases between the germline ends. The germline gives CDR1 MNHEY, CDR2 SVGAGI. The CDR3 DNA sequence: TGTGCCAGCACGGACAGTATGAACACTGAAGCTTTCTTT. It is translated as CASTDSMNTEAFF.

This clone has a handful of counts. The V and J genes are TRBV5-6 and TRBJ1-2, with D tentatively TRBD1 (5 bases). Looked up from germline, CDR1 is SGHDT and CDR2 is YYEEEE. This CDR3 is built from 14 residues. V was shortened by 0 bases and J by 4 bases, with 10 bases between the two germline ends. Written as DNA, the CDR3 is TGTGCCAGCAGCTTGGCGGTCAGGGTCTATGGCTACACCTTC. Its protein is CASSLAVRVYGYTF.

The rearrangement joins TRBV7-9 to TRBJ1-2; the D is unclear. From germline, CDR1 is SEHNR and CDR2 FQNEAQ (reference sequence). The V and J ends lost 5 bases and 5 bases respectively, with 6 bases between them. The CDR3 runs 11 residues. The CDR3 region is CASSVQYGYTF. For the CDR3, the DNA is TGTGCCAGCAGCGTCCAATATGGCTACACCTTC.

On this clone: Other DNA variants within this sample encode the same CDR3. The gene calls are TRBV30 and TRBJ1-1; D is ambiguous. Germline assignment: CDR1 GTSNPN and CDR2 SVGIG (reference sequence). V shed 0 bases and J shed 1 base, with 6 bases lying between them. This CDR3 comprises 13 residues. CDR3 region: CAWSVLRNTEAFF. In nucleotides, the CDR3 is TGTGCCTGGAGTGTACTGAGGAACACTGAAGCTTTCTTT.

This clone was counted between two and nine times. The chain couples TRBV9 to TRBJ2-2, with D unresolved. V was trimmed by 4 bases and J by 1 base, leaving 8 bases between them. Germline CDR1 reads SGDLS; CDR2 reads YYNGEE. This CDR3 has 14 residues. CDR3 bases: TGTGCCAGCAGCCCGGACGGGAACACCGGGGAGCTGTTTTTT. It specifies CASSPDGNTGELFF.

The chain carries TRBV5-6 and TRBJ1-2, with 7 positions matching TRBD1. Germline V CDR1 and CDR2: SGHDT, YYEEEE. This CDR3 has 16 residues. V lost 1 base to trimming and J lost 2 bases; unmatched junction nucleotides: 8. The CDR3 nucleotides read TGTGCCAGCAGCTTGCAGGGTGGGGGACAGAACTATGGCTACACCTTC. Residues: CASSLQGGGQNYGYTF.

Relative to its sample, this clone is medium-sized. This sequence joins TRBV7-2 and TRBJ2-3, with unresolved D. This CDR3 is built from 12 residues. Trimming took 2 bases from V and 4 from J, leaving 4 bases between them. CDR1 is SGHTA and CDR2 is FQGNSA in the germline V gene. CDR3: CASSLSADTQYF. The CDR3 bases are TGTGCCAGCAGCTTATCCGCAGATACGCAGTATTTT.

CDR3 amino acids: CASRARPTPSQETQYF. CDR3 DNA sequence: TGCGCCAGCAGGGCGCGGCCTACCCCCTCCCAAGAGACCCAGTACTTC. The chain employs TRBV5-1 and TRBJ2-5; D not resolved. The CDR3 runs 16 residues. The germline gives CDR1 SGHRS, CDR2 YFSETQ. The ends were cut back, 5 bases at V and 1 base at J, with 18 bases in the middle. The variable domain in full, completed from reference TRBV5-1 and TRBJ2-5, reads KAGVTQTPRYLIKTRGQQVTLSCSPISGHRSVSWYQQTPGQGLQFLFEYFSETQRNKGNFPGRFSGRQFSNSRSEMNVSTLELGDSALYLCASRARPTPSQETQYFGPGTRLLVL.

The rearrangement links TRBV11-2 to TRBJ2-5; D possibly corresponds to TRBD1 (5 bases). Germline V CDR1 and CDR2: SGHAT, FQNNGV. Deletions cut 2 bases from V and 5 bases from J, with 9 bases between. This CDR3 contains 13 residues. CDR3 protein: CASSLTGPETQYF. In nucleotides, the CDR3 is TGTGCCAGCAGCTTAACAGGTCCGGAGACCCAGTACTTC.

The chain is built from TRBV6-1 and TRBJ1-3; perhaps TRBD1 as D (6 bases). The CDR3 extends over 15 amino acids. Germline CDR1 reads MNHNS; CDR2 reads SASEGT. With 0 bases removed from V and 4 bases from J, the gap between germline ends came to 10 bases. This CDR3 is CASSEAPQGGNTIYF. The CDR3, as DNA: TGTGCCAGCAGTGAAGCACCCCAGGGGGGAAACACCATATATTTT.

This sequence joins TRBV30 and TRBJ1-1; 7 positions agree with TRBD1. Losses at the gene ends were 0 bases for V and 4 bases for J; bases not matched to a gene: 14. Germline assignment: CDR1 GTSNPN and CDR2 SVGIG (reference sequence). The CDR3 runs 17 residues. The CDR3 loop reads CAWSVETGIRLSTEAFF. CDR3 sequence (DNA): TGTGCCTGGAGTGTGGAGACAGGGATTCGGTTGTCCACTGAAGCTTTCTTT. The full variable domain, completed using reference TRBV30 and TRBJ1-1, is SQTIHQWPATLVQPVGSPLSLECTVEGTSNPNLYWYRQAAGRGLQLLFYSVGIGQISSEVPQNLSASRPQDRQFILSSKKLLLSDSGFYLCAWSVETGIRLSTEAFFGQGTRLTVV.